The sequence of this T cell receptor beta chain was determined in a study of vaccination and CD4 T cells after COVID-19. Turning to the study itself: Overlapping peptides of the spike proteins of SARS-CoV-2, HCoV-NL63, HCoV-OC43 and HCoV-229E were used for cell stimulation. Cultures that served as controls received a CEFX pool, an HIV-1 Nef pool, or no peptide. The study's findings and limits: From a median of roughly 21 to 38, SARS-CoV-2-reactive clonotypes increased, though not significantly.

Points on this clonotype: The antigen is undetermined.

Stated treatment: approximately nine-day PBMC culture with coronavirus spike peptide pools or control peptides (ViraFEST assay). Samples of CD4+ T cells were obtained from the unexposed donor before the COVID-19 pandemic (2011-2018). After expanding antigen-specific T cells with peptide pools, ViraFEST sequenced their TCRs. The V gene's germline CDR1 is SQVTM and CDR2 ANQGSEA. V dropped 2 bases and J dropped 1; count of bases not matched to a gene: 3. The CDR3 length is 14 residues. Sequencing of the DNA from cultured CD4+ T cells was carried out with the Oncomine TCR Beta short-read assay. The genomic DNA was obtained from cultured CD4+ T cells by extraction with the QIAamp micro DNA kit. MiXCR, run by TCRdb on the PCR reads, gives a single entry per CDR3 protein. The sample has 9,000 to 9,500 distinct CDR3 sequences; 31% are singletons.

The clonotype comes from a human donor in good health. Input material: CD4+ T cells from blood, cultured in vitro. This chain links TRBV29-1 with TRBJ2-3, with TRBD1 matching over 7 bases. As DNA, the CDR3 is TGCAGCGTTGAAAGGCAGGGGGGCACAGATACGCAGTATTTT. It codes for CSVERQGGTDTQYF.